What follows are 3 T cell receptor beta chains derived from one specimen sequenced in a study of early T cells in non-severe SARS-CoV-2 infection. TCRdb fed the 5' RACE reads into MiXCR, producing one record per CDR3 protein. The table has 70,000 to 80,000 distinct CDR3 sequences, 9.5% to 15% seen once. Source: whole blood, taken at baseline. Receptor source: an adult who was a healthcare worker with PCR-confirmed SARS-CoV-2 infection or an uninfected control (not recorded which).

The V gene is TRBV19, the J gene TRBJ1-2, with TRBD1 identical over 8 bases. CDR3 length: 15 residues. Germline V CDR1 and CDR2: LNHDA, SQIVND (reference sequence). J was trimmed by 0 bases and V by 11 bases; bases with no gene match: 11. This chain's CDR3 is CASRPGTGANYGYTF. The CDR3 DNA reads TGTGCCTCCCGACCCGGGACAGGAGCTAACTATGGCTACACCTTC.

This clonotype occurred many times. This chain links TRBV2 with TRBJ2-3; 7 nucleotides match TRBD1. The length of the CDR3 is 15 residues. V was pared by 7 bases and J by 1 base, with 8 bases of the junction left unmatched. The V gene's germline CDR1 is SNHLY and CDR2 FYNNEI. The CDR3 DNA reads TGTGCCAGCACTGGCCCAGGGGGACGCACAGATACGCAGTATTTT. It yields the protein CASTGPGGRTDTQYF.

This clonotype was observed a few times. The chain couples TRBV18 to TRBJ1-6; maybe TRBD1 (5 bases). Germline values: CDR1 KGHSH, CDR2 LQKENI. CDR3 size: 12 residues. Trimming cost V 5 bases and J 10 bases, with 9 bases left between them. The chain's CDR3 is CASSTGNSPLHF. DNA of the CDR3: TGTGCCAGCTCAACAGGAAACTCACCCCTCCACTTT.